These 32 T cell receptor beta chains originate from one sample sequenced in a study of blood T cell repertoires in COVID-19. Libraries were prepared by immunoSEQ multiplex PCR; TCRdb keeps only in-frame clonotypes and omits some of them. The sample shows fewer than 90,000 clones, nearly 95% of them seen only once. What was sequenced was peripheral blood. The receptor source for this set is a human donor with active COVID-19. The donor label of this sample is uncertain.

This chain uses TRBV6-6 with TRBJ1-1; no reliable D call. The ends were cut back, 2 bases at V and 4 bases at J, with 11 bases in the middle. The CDR3 sequence is 14 residues long. The V gene's germline CDR1 is MNHNY and CDR2 SVGAGI (reference sequence). DNA for the CDR3: TGTGCCAGCAGTTACGCGGAGGTGGGCACTGAAGCTTTCTTT. It codes for CASSYAEVGTEAFF.

The chain has TRBV5-4 and TRBJ2-2; possible D gene TRBD2, 6 bases. From germline, CDR1 is SGHNT and CDR2 YYREEE (reference sequence). The CDR3 is 16 amino acids. Trimming shortened V by 1 base and J by 1 base, and 11 bases separated the two germline ends. CDR3 loop: CASSLKRERNTGELFF. The CDR3 nucleotides are TGTGCCAGCAGCTTGAAACGGGAGAGGAACACCGGGGAGCTGTTTTTT.

Here the CDR3 reads CASSPGVLTEAFF. The CDR3 DNA reads TGTGCCAGCAGCCCAGGGGTTCTCACTGAAGCTTTCTTT. The V call is TRBV3-1 (or the pseudogene TRBV3-2), the J call TRBJ1-1, with D possibly matching TRBD1 (6 bases). The V gene's germline CDR1 is LGHDT and CDR2 YNNKEL (reference sequence). V lost 4 bases and J lost 4, with 10 bases in between. The CDR3 loop spans 13 amino acids.

The sample holds one count of this clone. The J gene is TRBJ2-7, the V gene TRBV5-1; 8 nucleotides line up with TRBD2. Trimming at V came to 4 bases and at J to 5 bases, leaving 14 bases not matched to a gene. The germline gives CDR1 SGHRS, CDR2 YFSETQ. CDR3 size: 16 residues. CDR3 loop: CASSLPGRAGVNEQYF. DNA for the CDR3: TGCGCCAGCAGCCTTCCGGGGAGAGCGGGAGTCAACGAGCAGTACTTC.

The chain carries TRBV5-1 and TRBJ2-6; D unresolved. Germline CDR1 and CDR2: SGHRS and YFSETQ. Trimming shortened V by 4 bases and J by 2 bases, and 7 bases separated the two germline ends. This CDR3 spans 14 amino acids. CDR3 protein: CASSRWPGANVLTF. DNA of the CDR3: TGCGCCAGCAGCCGATGGCCTGGGGCCAACGTCCTGACTTTC.

CDR3 amino acids: CASSLAGAVHEQYF. The CDR3 nucleotides read TGTGCCAGCAGCTTAGCGGGGGCAGTCCACGAGCAGTACTTC. The gene calls are TRBV7-9 and TRBJ2-7; TRBD1 might be the D (6 bases). Germline CDR1 SEHNR, CDR2 FQNEAQ (reference sequence). The CDR3 has 14 residues. Trimming took off 0 bases at V and 5 bases at J, with 11 bases between the two ends.

The rearrangement links TRBV9 to TRBJ2-7, with D possibly matching TRBD2 (6 bases). Germline CDR1 is SGDLS and CDR2 is YYNGEE. CDR3 length: 14 amino acids. Trimming removed 3 bases from V and 2 bases from J, with 12 bases in between. The CDR3 here is CASSGGLNTYEQYF. The CDR3 DNA reads as TGTGCCAGCAGCGGGGGACTGAACACCTACGAGCAGTACTTC.

The rearrangement joins TRBV7-2 to TRBJ2-3; the D gene is possibly TRBD1 (6 bases). The germline V gene encodes CDR1 SGHTA and CDR2 FQGNSA. There are 15 residues in the CDR3. Deletions cut 8 bases from V and 5 bases from J, with 20 bases between. CDR3 bases: TGTGCCAGCGGTTCTTACAGGGACCTAGAAGATACGCAGTATTTT. It specifies CASGSYRDLEDTQYF. The full variable domain, rest sourced from reference TRBV7-2 and TRBJ2-3, is GAGVSQSPSNKVTEKGKDVELRCDPISGHTALYWYRQSLGQGLEFLIYFQGNSAPDKSGLPSDRFSAERTGGSVSTLTIQRTQQEDSAVYLCASGSYRDLEDTQYFGPGTRLTVL.

This chain links TRBV23-1 with TRBJ2-7; 8 bases line up with TRBD2. TRBV23-1 is an ORF, and what it does is uncertain. The CDR3 covers 13 residues. V trimming: 4 bases; J trimming: 3 bases; junction bases outside the gene matches: 2. The CDR3 sequence: CASSRAGGYEQYF. In nucleotides, the CDR3 is TGCGCCAGCAGTCGGGCGGGGGGCTACGAGCAGTACTTC.

CDR3 sequence reads: CASKRPGNTEAFF. In DNA form, the CDR3 reads TGTGCCTCAAAGCGCCCGGGGAACACTGAAGCTTTCTTT. V usage is TRBV10-3 and J usage is TRBJ1-1; D call uncertain. This CDR3 region has 13 residues. Germline CDR1 and CDR2: ENHRY and SYGVKD. Trimming shortened V by 11 bases and J by 1 base, and 14 bases separated the two germline ends.

The chain has TRBV29-1 and TRBJ2-5; D might be TRBD1 (6 bases). The CDR3 is 15 residues long. Germline-derived CDR1 and CDR2 are SQVTM and ANQGSEA. The V end lost 4 bases, the J end lost 5 bases, and 20 bases lay between the germline ends. The CDR3 region has the DNA TGCAGCGTTGGTTCCCCAACAGGGTATAGGGAGACCCAGTACTTC. Protein sequence: CSVGSPTGYRETQYF.

The chain is built from TRBV2 and TRBJ1-4; 9 bases fit TRBD1. This CDR3 spans 15 amino acids. CDR1 and CDR2 (germline): SNHLY, FYNNEI. The V and J ends lost 6 bases and 7 bases, in that order; junction bases with no gene match: 9. Written as DNA, the CDR3 is TGTGCCAGCAGCTACACCGGGACAGGGACTGAAAAACTGTTTTTT. Protein: CASSYTGTGTEKLFF.

V and J are TRBV24-1 and TRBJ2-1; possibly TRBD1 for D (5 bases). Trimming removed 1 base from V and 5 bases from J, with 14 bases in between. The CDR3 contains 16 residues. The germline CDR1 and CDR2 sequences are KGHDR and SFDVKD. The CDR3 protein is CATSDFGQGTNNEQFF. The CDR3 coding sequence is TGTGCCACCAGTGATTTCGGGCAGGGAACGAACAATGAGCAGTTCTTC.

J is TRBJ1-2 and V is TRBV5-1; D is possibly TRBD1 (6 bases). This CDR3 region has 13 residues. Germline V gene data show CDR1 as SGHRS and CDR2 as YFSETQ. Trimming removed 2 bases from V and 6 bases from J, with 11 bases in between. CDR3 sequence: CASSFDRPDGYTF. CDR3 bases: TGCGCCAGCAGCTTTGACAGGCCAGATGGCTACACCTTC.

This clone is a singleton in its sample. The rearrangement uses TRBV19 and TRBJ2-7; possibly TRBD2 for D (6 bases). The CDR3 consists of 14 residues. CDR1 is LNHDA, CDR2 SQIVND, per germline (reference sequence). V lost 5 bases, J lost 2 bases, and 13 bases lay in between. In DNA, the CDR3 is TGTGCCAGTAGTCGAGGCGGGGCCCCCTACGAGCAGTACTTC. Translation gives CASSRGGAPYEQYF.

The CDR3 DNA is TGTGCCAGCAGCTTGGTTGGGCCGGGGGACGAGCAGTACTTC. Translating gives CASSLVGPGDEQYF. The V call is TRBV5-4, the J call TRBJ2-7, with TRBD2 as a possible D gene (6 bases). Germline values: CDR1 SGHNT, CDR2 YYREEE (reference sequence). V gave up 0 bases and J gave up 5 bases, with 12 bases separating them. This CDR3 is 14 amino acids long. Together with reference TRBV5-4 and TRBJ2-7, the CDR3 gives the full variable domain: ETGVTQSPTHLIKTRGQQVTLRCSSQSGHNTVSWYQQALGQGPQFIFQYYREEENGRGNFPPRFSGLQFPNYSSELNVNALELDDSALYLCASSLVGPGDEQYFGPGTRLTVT.

The gene calls are TRBV10-3 and TRBJ1-2, with D possibly TRBD1 on 6 matching bases. The germline V and J ends were trimmed by 3 bases and 5 bases, with 16 bases remaining between them. Per the germline V gene, CDR1 is ENHRY and CDR2 is SYGVKD. CDR3 length: 15 residues. CDR3 residues: CAISDRQAARYGYTF. The CDR3 DNA follows: TGTGCCATCAGTGATCGACAGGCGGCCAGGTATGGCTACACCTTC.

The chain couples TRBV6-5 to TRBJ1-2, with D perhaps matching TRBD1 (5 bases). The germline V gene has CDR1 MNHEY and CDR2 SVGAGI. Trimming cost V 7 bases and J 8 bases, with 17 bases left between them. The CDR3 is 13 amino acids. CDR3 protein: CASNTRTGVGYTF. In DNA form, the CDR3 reads TGTGCCAGCAACACGCGAACAGGTGTAGGCTACACCTTC.

The chain couples TRBV6-5 to TRBJ2-7, with 11 bases fitting TRBD1. The length of the CDR3 is 13 residues. V lost 8 bases to trimming and J lost 4 bases; unmatched junction nucleotides: 4. Germline V gives CDR1 MNHEY, CDR2 SVGAGI. The CDR3 bases are TGTGCCAGCTGCCGGGACAGGGGGTACGAGCAGTACTTC. Residues: CASCRDRGYEQYF.

Notes on this clone: At one of its ends the junction is not consistent with the germline gene, which may arise from a read error. This chain joins TRBV11-2 and TRBJ1-4; D might be TRBD1 (6 bases). From germline, CDR1 is SGHAT and CDR2 FQNNGV. The CDR3 covers 14 residues. This CDR3 is CASSSPAGDENLFF. For the CDR3, the DNA is TGTGCCAGCAGCTCCCCGGCAGGGGATGAAAACCTGTTTTTT.

The chain employs TRBV6-6 and TRBJ2-7; 12 bases align to TRBD1. Germline V lookup: CDR1 MNHNY, CDR2 SVGAGI (reference sequence). After removal of 6 bases from V and 8 bases from J, the junction contained 5 bases not matched to a gene. The CDR3 loop spans 13 amino acids. The CDR3 nucleotides are TGTGCCAGCAGAGGGACAGGGGGCGTAAAGCAGTACTTC. It specifies CASRGTGGVKQYF.

The V gene is TRBV27, the J gene TRBJ2-3; TRBD2 is a possible D gene (6 bases). V was cut by 0 bases and J by 1 base, with 11 bases left in between. This CDR3 contains 16 residues. The germline gives CDR1 MNHEY, CDR2 SMNVEV (reference sequence). CDR3 protein: CASSLSGRSGTDTQYF. DNA for the CDR3: TGTGCCAGCAGTTTATCGGGGAGGTCAGGCACAGATACGCAGTATTTT.

The CDR3, as DNA: TGCGCCAGCAGCCAAGATCGTAGGAGCGCTAACTATGGCTACACCTTC. Translated, it gives CASSQDRRSANYGYTF. The chain joins TRBV4-1 to TRBJ1-2; the D is unclear. V lost 0 bases to trimming and J lost 0 bases, with 11 bases between them. Germline CDR1 MGHRA, CDR2 YSYEKL. The CDR3 has 16 residues.

V and J are TRBV28 and TRBJ2-3; 12 nucleotides align to TRBD2. Germline loops: CDR1 MDHEN, CDR2 SYDVKM. The junction had 8 bases not matched to a gene; V was cut back by 4 bases and J by 0 bases. The CDR3 runs 18 residues. The CDR3 here is CASSSPGLAGGSTDTQYF. For the CDR3, the DNA is TGTGCCAGCAGTTCCCCCGGCCTAGCGGGAGGGAGCACAGATACGCAGTATTTT.

The chain uses TRBV6-4 and TRBJ2-3; TRBD2 is a possible D gene (6 bases). Deletions cut 4 bases from V and 1 base from J, with 15 bases between. The CDR3 consists of 16 residues. Germline V gene lookup returns CDR1 MRHNA and CDR2 SNTAGT. In nucleotides, the CDR3 is TGTGCCAGCAGTGCTAGCCATGCTAGCGGCACAGATACGCAGTATTTT. This codes for CASSASHASGTDTQYF.

The chain recombines TRBV3-1 (or the pseudogene TRBV3-2) with TRBJ1-1; D not certain. Trimming pared 4 bases from V and 0 bases from J, leaving 12 bases between. This CDR3 has 15 amino acids. Germline V gene data show CDR1 as LGHDT and CDR2 as YNNKEL (reference sequence). The CDR3 loop is CASSRGRRLNTEAFF. The DNA for the CDR3 is TGTGCCAGCAGCCGTGGACGGAGGTTGAACACTGAAGCTTTCTTT.

The gene calls are TRBV6-2 or TRBV6-3 and TRBJ2-7; 12 bases agree with TRBD2. CDR3 length: 16 residues. The germline V gene encodes CDR1 MNHEY and CDR2 SVGEGT. With V trimmed by 6 bases and J by 1 base, 7 bases remained unmatched. The DNA for the CDR3 is TGTGCCAGCAGCCCGGGCGGACTAGCGGGGTCCTACGAGCAGTACTTC. It translates to CASSPGGLAGSYEQYF.

This chain connects TRBV7-9 to TRBJ2-1; 9 nucleotides line up with TRBD1. The CDR3 loop spans 15 amino acids. Germline values: CDR1 SEHNR, CDR2 FQNEAQ (reference sequence). V was clipped by 5 bases and J by 10 bases; unmatched bases: 12. CDR3 nucleotide sequence: TGTGCCAGCAGCCCCGGGACAGGGAAGGTTTGGGAGCAGTTCTTC. This gives the protein CASSPGTGKVWEQFF.

The rearrangement joins TRBV16 to TRBJ2-7; D gene unclear. There are 12 residues in the CDR3. V lost 4 bases, J lost 6 bases, and 10 bases lay in between. The V gene's germline CDR1 is KGHSY and CDR2 FQNENV. This chain's CDR3 is CASSLALGEQYF. The DNA for the CDR3 is TGTGCCAGCAGCCTCGCCCTAGGCGAGCAGTACTTC.

V usage is TRBV6-9 and J usage is TRBJ2-7; 10 positions match TRBD2. The V gene's germline CDR1 is MNHGY and CDR2 SVAAGI. The ends lost 10 bases at V and 0 bases at J; junction bases unmatched: 12. This CDR3 contains 16 residues. The CDR3 here is CAKRTSGNLSSYEQYF. CDR3 DNA: TGTGCCAAACGGACTAGCGGTAATTTAAGCTCCTACGAGCAGTACTTC.

CDR3 coding DNA: TGCGCCAGCAGCTTGGGGGTCGGGTCGGGCTACGAGCAGTACTTC. Translation: CASSLGVGSGYEQYF. The chain joins TRBV5-1 to TRBJ2-7; D unresolved. This CDR3 is 15 amino acids long. V was clipped by 0 bases and J by 3 bases, with 13 bases between them. Per the germline V gene, CDR1 is SGHRS and CDR2 is YFSETQ.

CDR3 sequence reads: CASSPGTGVSDTQYF. CDR3 coding DNA: TGTGCCAGCAGCCCCGGGACAGGGGTTTCAGATACGCAGTATTTT. V gene TRBV5-4 combines with J gene TRBJ2-3; TRBD1 matches 10 bases. From germline, CDR1 is SGHNT and CDR2 YYREEE (reference sequence). Losses at the gene ends were 4 bases for V and 4 bases for J; bases not matched to a gene: 6. This CDR3 region has 15 residues.